The 27 T cell receptor beta chains reported below all come from one sample, sequenced in a study of blood T cell repertoires in COVID-19. Libraries were prepared by immunoSEQ multiplex PCR; TCRdb keeps only in-frame clonotypes and omits some of them. This table has 110,000 or so clones, 85% to 90% appearing once. The specimen sequenced was peripheral blood. Receptors were obtained from a woman aged 50 to 65 with acute or convalescent COVID-19.

A single count supports this clone. The J gene is TRBJ2-1, the V gene TRBV7-2, with TRBD2 matching over 8 bases. J lost 4 bases, V lost 1 base, and 6 bases had no gene match. The CDR3 consists of 16 residues. Germline V gene sequence: CDR1 SGHTA, CDR2 FQGNSA. CDR3 sequence: CASSLVGSGRYNEQFF. CDR3 sequence (DNA): TGTGCCAGCAGCTTAGTAGGGAGCGGGAGATACAATGAGCAGTTCTTC.

The chain is built from TRBV27 and TRBJ2-3; TRBD2 matches 7 bases. CDR1 and CDR2 (germline): MNHEY, SMNVEV (reference sequence). This CDR3 is 12 amino acids long. Trimming at V came to 7 bases and at J to 8 bases, leaving 6 bases not matched to a gene. The CDR3 DNA is TGTGCCAGCAACGGGCCGGGGGGTACGCAGTATTTT. It specifies CASNGPGGTQYF.

V and J are TRBV5-4 and TRBJ1-6; a weak D match, TRBD1 (6 bases). The CDR3 consists of 14 residues. Trimming removed 4 bases from V and 12 bases from J, with 17 bases in between. Germline CDR1 reads SGHNT; CDR2 reads YYREEE (reference sequence). Here the CDR3 reads CASSQRQGGGPLHF. CDR3 DNA: TGTGCCAGCAGCCAACGACAAGGGGGGGGACCCCTCCACTTT.

V is TRBV5-1 and J is TRBJ1-4; the D gene is possibly TRBD1 (6 bases). Trimming shortened V by 5 bases and J by 4 bases, and 15 bases separated the two germline ends. Germline assignment: CDR1 SGHRS and CDR2 YFSETQ. The CDR3 is made up of 15 amino acids. The CDR3 spells CASSVGGTINEKLFF. CDR3 bases: TGCGCCAGCAGTGTGGGAGGGACAATTAATGAAAAACTGTTTTTT.

The genes are TRBV14 and TRBJ1-6; D uncertain. V shed 4 bases and J shed 4 bases, with 14 bases lying between them. This CDR3 has 16 residues. Germline V gene data show CDR1 as SGHDN and CDR2 as FVKESK. CDR3 sequence reads: CASSRGRVEYNSPLHF. As DNA, the CDR3 is TGTGCCAGCAGCCGAGGCCGGGTTGAGTATAATTCACCCCTCCACTTT.

The chain combines TRBV4-1 with TRBJ1-6, with D perhaps matching TRBD1 (5 bases). This CDR3 spans 16 amino acids. With 6 bases removed from V and 7 bases from J, the gap between germline ends came to 19 bases. Germline V CDR1 and CDR2: MGHRA, YSYEKL. The CDR3 protein is CASSPSSGRRNSPLHF. The CDR3 DNA reads TGCGCCAGCAGTCCCTCGTCAGGGCGCAGGAATTCACCCCTCCACTTT.

The V gene is TRBV2, the J gene TRBJ1-4; D unresolved. Germline V gives CDR1 SNHLY, CDR2 FYNNEI. The CDR3 runs to 16 residues. Trimming cost V 8 bases and J 8 bases, with 24 bases left between them. DNA for the CDR3: TGTGCCAGCGCTCCCGAGGTAGGCGCAATCAGAGAAAAACTGTTTTTT. It translates to CASAPEVGAIREKLFF.

The chain carries TRBV7-8 and TRBJ1-5; no clear D gene. In germline, CDR1 is SGHVS, CDR2 FQNEAQ. The CDR3 runs 15 residues. The V end lost 4 bases, the J end lost 0 bases, and 10 bases lay between the germline ends. The DNA of the CDR3 is TGTGCCAGCAGCTCACAGCTTAATAGCAATCAGCCCCAGCATTTT. It specifies CASSSQLNSNQPQHF.

The V and J genes are TRBV4-3 and TRBJ2-7; 8 bases are a match to TRBD2. The V segment lost 2 bases and the J segment 6 bases; nucleotides outside the gene matches: 6. The CDR3 is made up of 14 amino acids. Per the germline V gene, CDR1 is LGHNA and CDR2 is YSLEER. The CDR3, as DNA: TGCGCCAGCAGCCAAACAGCGGGAGAAAGCGAGCAGTACTTC. Amino acid sequence: CASSQTAGESEQYF.

V gene TRBV7-8 combines with J gene TRBJ2-7; 9 bases agree with TRBD1. Germline CDR1 reads SGHVS; CDR2 reads FQNEAQ. V was clipped by 0 bases and J by 6 bases; unmatched bases: 12. This CDR3 has 17 residues. The CDR3 DNA sequence: TGTGCCAGCAGCTTAGCCGGAGCCGGGACAGGGCTTTTCGAGCAGTACTTC. It translates to CASSLAGAGTGLFEQYF.

The chain employs TRBV5-1 and TRBJ1-6, with a weak D call TRBD1 (5 bases). The CDR3 loop spans 16 amino acids. Trimming removed 3 bases from V and 0 bases from J, with 10 bases in between. The germline V gene encodes CDR1 SGHRS and CDR2 YFSETQ. This CDR3 is CASSSQVSSYNSPLHF. The CDR3 bases are TGCGCCAGCAGCTCACAGGTCAGCTCCTATAATTCACCCCTCCACTTT.

The chain carries TRBV29-1 and TRBJ2-2; 8 nucleotides agree with TRBD1. V gave up 3 bases and J gave up 6 bases; unmatched junction bases: 3. The CDR3 runs to 13 residues. Per the germline V gene, CDR1 is SQVTM and CDR2 is ANQGSEA. CDR3 in DNA: TGCAGCGTTGAGTCCAGGGGGCCCGGGGAGCTGTTTTTT. Encoded protein: CSVESRGPGELFF.

The chain uses TRBV7-2 and TRBJ2-5; D is unresolved. This CDR3 spans 11 amino acids. Trimming removed 3 bases at V and 4 bases at J, with 3 bases between. Germline CDR1 and CDR2: SGHTA and FQGNSA. CDR3 sequence: CASSLAETQYF. The DNA for the CDR3 is TGTGCCAGCAGCTTGGCAGAGACCCAGTACTTC.

The rearrangement uses TRBV6-1 and TRBJ2-3; a possible D gene is TRBD2 (5 bases). The V and J ends lost 2 bases and 6 bases respectively, with 9 bases between them. CDR3 length: 13 residues. Germline V CDR1 and CDR2: MNHNS, SASEGT. CDR3 protein: CASSESSLDTQYF. The CDR3 bases are TGTGCCAGCAGTGAATCTAGCCTCGATACGCAGTATTTT.

The chain employs TRBV5-5 and TRBJ1-6; possibly TRBD1 for D (6 bases). V dropped 4 bases and J dropped 2 bases, with 16 bases sitting between them. The germline V gene encodes CDR1 SGHKS and CDR2 YYEKEE (reference sequence). The CDR3 runs to 17 residues. The CDR3 DNA follows: TGTGCCAGCAGCCCTTACGCAGGGGCACCCTATAATTCACCCCTCCACTTT. Protein: CASSPYAGAPYNSPLHF.

V usage is TRBV5-1 and J usage is TRBJ1-1; 9 nucleotides match TRBD1. The germline V gene encodes CDR1 SGHRS and CDR2 YFSETQ. Losses at the gene ends were 4 bases for V and 8 bases for J; bases not matched to a gene: 9. The CDR3 spans 14 residues. DNA for the CDR3: TGCGCCAGCAGCCAACTTCCGGGACAGGGAGAAGCTTTCTTT. It is translated as CASSQLPGQGEAFF.

The chain couples TRBV4-1 to TRBJ1-1; 8 positions match TRBD1. The CDR3 loop spans 16 amino acids. The V and J ends lost 1 base and 1 base, in that order; junction bases with no gene match: 5. Germline CDR1 and CDR2: MGHRA and YSYEKL. In DNA form, the CDR3 reads TGCGCCAGCAGCCAAGTTGGGACAGGAGCGAACACTGAAGCTTTCTTT. It encodes CASSQVGTGANTEAFF.

V usage is TRBV7-6 and J usage is TRBJ1-1, with 8 nucleotides matching TRBD1. CDR3 length equals 15 residues. V lost 5 bases to trimming and J lost 3 bases; unmatched junction nucleotides: 8. Per germline, CDR1 SGHVS and CDR2 FNYEAQ. The DNA for the CDR3 is TGTGCCAGCAGCCCAGACAGGGGTCTGGACACTGAAGCTTTCTTT. It is translated as CASSPDRGLDTEAFF. Supplemented by reference TRBV7-6 and TRBJ1-1, the full variable domain reads GAGVSQSPRYKVTKRGQDVALRCDPISGHVSLYWYRQALGQGPEFLTYFNYEAQQDKSGLPNDRFSAERPEGSISTLTIQRTEQRDSAMYRCASSPDRGLDTEAFFGQGTRLTVV.

The CDR3 sequence: CASSLVHAGTGHHSPLHF. CDR3 nucleotides: TGTGCCAGCAGCTTAGTCCATGCAGGGACAGGGCATCATTCACCCCTCCACTTT. This chain connects TRBV7-9 to TRBJ1-6, with TRBD1 matching 9 bases. The V gene end was trimmed by 1 base and the J gene end by 8 bases; junction bases not matched to a gene: 12. Germline assignment: CDR1 SEHNR and CDR2 FQNEAQ (reference sequence). The CDR3 is made up of 18 amino acids.

This chain connects TRBV5-1 to TRBJ2-2; tentatively, D is TRBD2 (5 bases). This CDR3 has 15 amino acids. Germline V CDR1 and CDR2: SGHRS, YFSETQ. Trimming shortened V by 4 bases and J by 5 bases, and 15 bases separated the two germline ends. In nucleotides, the CDR3 is TGCGCCAGCAGCAAGGCCTCGAGGGTTACCGGGGAGCTGTTTTTT. Translating it yields CASSKASRVTGELFF.

This chain links TRBV30 with TRBJ1-2; D might be TRBD1 (5 bases). CDR3 size: 11 residues. V was pared by 3 bases and J by 8 bases, with 10 bases between. Germline CDR1 GTSNPN, CDR2 SVGIG (reference sequence). CDR3 region: CAWSGHHGYTF. CDR3 bases: TGTGCCTGGAGCGGACATCACGGCTACACCTTC.

The chain has TRBV12-3 or TRBV12-4 and TRBJ2-3; 9 bases match TRBD1. V shed 2 bases, J shed 10 bases, and the junction held 4 bases outside the gene matches. This CDR3 has 13 amino acids. The CDR3, as DNA: TGTGCCAGCAGTTTACCCGACAGGGGGTCGCAGTATTTT. Translated: CASSLPDRGSQYF.

V and J are TRBV7-2 and TRBJ2-1, with 8 bases matching TRBD1. J was trimmed by 5 bases and V by 4 bases; bases with no gene match: 7. Germline V lookup: CDR1 SGHTA, CDR2 FQGNSA. This CDR3 is 15 amino acids long. The CDR3 loop reads CASSSGTGGNNEQFF. The DNA for the CDR3 is TGTGCCAGCAGCTCAGGGACAGGAGGTAACAATGAGCAGTTCTTC.

The chain carries TRBV18 and TRBJ2-7, with TRBD2 matching 8 bases. The CDR3 runs 14 residues. In germline, CDR1 is KGHSH, CDR2 LQKENI. The V and J ends lost 5 bases and 0 bases, in that order; junction bases with no gene match: 3. The CDR3 is CASSYSGSSYEQYF. CDR3 sequence (DNA): TGTGCCAGCTCATACAGCGGGAGCTCCTACGAGCAGTACTTC.

This chain joins TRBV28 and TRBJ2-1; D gene ambiguous. From germline, CDR1 is MDHEN and CDR2 SYDVKM. The CDR3 is made up of 14 amino acids. V was pared by 6 bases and J by 2 bases, with 11 bases between. CDR3: CASSLRSTYNEQFF. As DNA, the CDR3 is TGTGCCAGCAGCCTTAGGAGTACCTACAATGAGCAGTTCTTC.

This chain links TRBV9 with TRBJ2-1; maybe TRBD2 (6 bases). CDR3 size: 13 residues. The ends were cut back, 0 bases at V and 9 bases at J, with 10 bases in the middle. The germline CDR1 and CDR2 sequences are SGDLS and YYNGEE. CDR3 loop: CASSVGPAGEQFF. The CDR3 DNA sequence: TGTGCCAGCAGCGTAGGGCCAGCGGGTGAGCAGTTCTTC.

This chain connects TRBV19 to TRBJ2-3, with 7 bases that match TRBD2. Per germline, CDR1 LNHDA and CDR2 SQIVND (reference sequence). This CDR3 contains 14 residues. V was pared by 5 bases and J by 4 bases, with 6 bases of the junction left unmatched. In nucleotides, the CDR3 is TGTGCCAGTAGTGTGGGGGGGTTCGCAGATACGCAGTATTTT. Translated, it gives CASSVGGFADTQYF.